The 5 T cell receptor beta chains in this list originate from one sample, sequenced in a study of cytomegalovirus exposure and HLA in healthy donors. Primers included in the PCR were 60 Vbeta and 13 Jbeta primers. Here immunoSEQ multiplex PCR was the method, and the copy in TCRdb shows in-frame clones only, minus some. Here the sample spans under 200,000 clones, 80% being singletons. The sequencing sample was made of PBMCs. These receptors were obtained from a middle-aged man in good health and CMV-seronegative.

J is TRBJ2-1 and V is TRBV7-9; 10 bases map to TRBD1. Germline CDR1 is SEHNR and CDR2 is FQNEAQ (reference sequence). The CDR3 is 15 residues long. The V segment lost 5 bases and the J segment 5 bases; nucleotides outside the gene matches: 6. DNA of the CDR3: TGTGCCAGCAGCGCGGGACAGGGGAGGGACAATGAGCAGTTCTTC. Protein: CASSAGQGRDNEQFF. Filled out from reference TRBV7-9 and TRBJ2-1, the complete variable domain reads DTGVSQNPRHKITKRGQNVTFRCDPISEHNRLYWYRQTLGQGPEFLTYFQNEAQLEKSRLLSDRFSAERPKGSFSTLEIQRTEQGDSAMYLCASSAGQGRDNEQFFGPGTRLTVL.

The chain is built from TRBV19 and TRBJ2-7; maybe TRBD1 (6 bases). The CDR3 spans 12 residues. Per the germline V gene, CDR1 is LNHDA and CDR2 is SQIVND (reference sequence). Trimming removed 9 bases at V and 3 bases at J, with 12 bases between. CDR3 bases: TGTGCCAGCCAGACAGGAAACTACGAGCAGTACTTC. It is translated as CASQTGNYEQYF.

The chain links TRBV10-3 to TRBJ1-3; maybe TRBD1 (5 bases). Germline V gene sequence: CDR1 ENHRY, CDR2 SYGVKD. The V end lost 2 bases, the J end lost 0 bases, and 8 bases lay between the germline ends. This CDR3 spans 15 amino acids. The chain's CDR3 is CAISEATVSGNTIYF. The CDR3 DNA reads TGTGCCATCAGTGAGGCGACAGTCTCTGGAAACACCATATATTTT.

CDR3 region: CASSRDRWDSEAFF. CDR3 nucleotides: TGTGCCAGCAGTCGGGACAGATGGGACAGTGAAGCTTTCTTT. This chain connects TRBV2 to TRBJ1-1, with 7 nucleotides matching TRBD1. Germline CDR1 reads SNHLY; CDR2 reads FYNNEI. This CDR3 spans 14 amino acids. The V gene end was trimmed by 5 bases and the J gene end by 7 bases; junction bases not matched to a gene: 10.

This clone was seen once. The chain couples TRBV6-5 to TRBJ2-2, with D possibly being TRBD2 (6 bases). V was trimmed by 0 bases and J by 5 bases, leaving 10 bases between them. Germline lookup yields CDR1 MNHEY and CDR2 SVGAGI. There are 15 residues in the CDR3. The CDR3 sequence is CASSYSGGTTGELFF. The DNA for the CDR3 is TGTGCCAGCAGTTACTCTGGGGGGACGACCGGGGAGCTGTTTTTT.